Listed below are T cell receptor beta chains from one sample, sequenced in a study of shared clonotypes between healthy human individuals. Repertoires were generated with immunoSEQ multiplex PCR, while TCRdb's copy carries only in-frame clones and drops some. The sample has about 1.1 million clones, 70% to 85% seen once; the top ten hold 0.89%. Sequencing was carried out using memory CD4+ T cells from PBMCs. Source of these receptors: a man aged 18 to 29 in good health. Some clones in this sample may be carry-over from other donors' samples. The CDR3 runs from the conserved cysteine through the conserved F or W. Fields, in order: clone size, D gene, J gene, V gene, CDR3 DNA, CDR3 protein. A D gene is named only where the DNA matches it firmly. Some rows mark clone size as missing; the rest say once, few, many or name a class of expanded clone.

clone size: .; D gene: .; J gene: TRBJ2-7; V gene: TRBV4-1; CDR3 DNA: TGCGCCAGCAGCCAAGTACAGGTCTTAGACGAGCAGTACTTC; CDR3 protein: CASSQVQVLDEQYF
clone size: .; D gene: TRBD1; J gene: TRBJ2-7; V gene: TRBV18; CDR3 DNA: TGTGCCAGCTCACCCGGGACAGGGCGCGCCTACGAGCAGTACTTC; CDR3 protein: CASSPGTGRAYEQYF
clone size: .; D gene: TRBD1; J gene: TRBJ1-5; V gene: TRBV6-1; CDR3 DNA: TGTGCCAGCAGTGGTGGGACAGGAGCGTATCAGCCCCAGCATTTT; CDR3 protein: CASSGGTGAYQPQHF
clone size: .; D gene: .; J gene: TRBJ1-1; V gene: TRBV30; CDR3 DNA: TGTGCCTGGAGTGTTGATGGCGCTGAAGCTTTCTTT; CDR3 protein: CAWSVDGAEAFF
clone size: .; D gene: TRBD1; J gene: TRBJ1-4; V gene: TRBV4-2; CDR3 DNA: TGTGCCAGCAGCCCGCAGGGGGCGCCTGATGAAAAACTGTTTTTT; CDR3 protein: CASSPQGAPDEKLFF
clone size: .; D gene: .; J gene: TRBJ2-4; V gene: TRBV18; CDR3 DNA: TGTGCCAGCTCACCACAGGGGGGGGCTGGTGCAGAAGCCAAAAACATTCAGTACTTC; CDR3 protein: CASSPQGGAGAEAKNIQYF
clone size: .; D gene: .; J gene: TRBJ2-1; V gene: TRBV30; CDR3 DNA: TGTGCCTGGAGTGTAGGTATAACCCGGGGAAGTGAGCAGTTCTTC; CDR3 protein: CAWSVGITRGSEQFF
clone size: .; D gene: .; J gene: TRBJ1-4; V gene: TRBV4-1; CDR3 DNA: TGCGCCAGCAAGGATTGGCGTGCAACTAATGAAAAACTGTTTTTT; CDR3 protein: CASKDWRATNEKLFF
clone size: .; D gene: .; J gene: TRBJ1-1; V gene: TRBV27; CDR3 DNA: TGTGCCAGCAGCACGACCCGTGGGTGGAGCACTGAAGCTTTCTTT; CDR3 protein: CASSTTRGWSTEAFF
clone size: .; D gene: TRBD1; J gene: TRBJ2-2; V gene: TRBV7-3; CDR3 DNA: TGTGCCAGCCAACAGGGGGCGATTACCGGGGAGCTGTTTTTT; CDR3 protein: CASQQGAITGELFF
clone size: .; D gene: .; J gene: TRBJ1-1; V gene: TRBV11-2; CDR3 DNA: TGTGCCAGCAGCCGTCTCTGGGGGGACACTGAAGCTTTCTTT; CDR3 protein: CASSRLWGDTEAFF
clone size: .; D gene: .; J gene: TRBJ1-5; V gene: TRBV7-2; CDR3 DNA: TGTGCCAGCAGCGCCGACAGCAATCAGCCCCAGCATTTT; CDR3 protein: CASSADSNQPQHF
clone size: .; D gene: TRBD1; J gene: TRBJ2-7; V gene: TRBV7-8; CDR3 DNA: TGTGCCAGCAGCTTACGGGCGACAGGGACCTACGAGCAGTACTTC; CDR3 protein: CASSLRATGTYEQYF
clone size: .; D gene: .; J gene: TRBJ1-2; V gene: TRBV30; CDR3 DNA: TGTGCCTGGAGTCCCGGGGAGGGCTACACCTTC; CDR3 protein: CAWSPGEGYTF
clone size: .; D gene: .; J gene: TRBJ2-7; V gene: TRBV11-3; CDR3 DNA: TGTGCCAGCAGCTTAGGGGGTGCCGAGCAGTACTTC; CDR3 protein: CASSLGGAEQYF
clone size: once; D gene: .; J gene: TRBJ1-2; V gene: TRBV6-1; CDR3 DNA: TGTGCCAGCAGTGAAGCGGTGTGGGACGGCTACACCTTC; CDR3 protein: CASSEAVWDGYTF
clone size: many; D gene: TRBD1; J gene: TRBJ1-1; V gene: TRBV7-9; CDR3 DNA: TGTGCCAGCAGCTTAGAGACAGGGGGGAACACTGAAGCTTTCTTT; CDR3 protein: CASSLETGGNTEAFF
clone size: .; D gene: .; J gene: TRBJ2-1; V gene: TRBV29-1; CDR3 DNA: TGCAGCGTGGGAGAAGGCTACAATGAGCAGTTCTTC; CDR3 protein: CSVGEGYNEQFF
clone size: .; D gene: TRBD1; J gene: TRBJ1-5; V gene: TRBV10-3; CDR3 DNA: TGTGCCACCCGGGACAGGGAAGGGCGCAATCAGCCCCAGCATTTT; CDR3 protein: CATRDREGRNQPQHF
clone size: .; D gene: .; J gene: TRBJ2-2; V gene: TRBV27; CDR3 DNA: TGTGCCAGCAGTTTATCGGGGCGCGGGGAGCTGTTTTTT; CDR3 protein: CASSLSGRGELFF
clone size: .; D gene: TRBD2; J gene: TRBJ2-1; V gene: TRBV9; CDR3 DNA: TGTGCCAGCAGCGTAGCGGGAGGGTTCGGCAATGAGCAGTTCTTC; CDR3 protein: CASSVAGGFGNEQFF
clone size: .; D gene: .; J gene: TRBJ2-1; V gene: TRBV5-1; CDR3 DNA: TGCGCCAGCAGCAGGGGGGAGGGCCCTTTCAATGAGCAGTTCTTC; CDR3 protein: CASSRGEGPFNEQFF
clone size: .; D gene: .; J gene: TRBJ2-6; V gene: TRBV7-3; CDR3 DNA: TGTGCCAGCAGCTTAATAGGTGGGGCCAACGTCCTGACTTTC; CDR3 protein: CASSLIGGANVLTF
clone size: .; D gene: TRBD1; J gene: TRBJ2-2; V gene: TRBV5-4; CDR3 DNA: TGTGCCAGCAGCGATTCAAACAGGGGGTCCGGGGAGCTGTTTTTT; CDR3 protein: CASSDSNRGSGELFF
clone size: .; D gene: .; J gene: TRBJ2-5; V gene: TRBV5-6; CDR3 DNA: TGTGCCAGCAGCTTGGGCTTGGGACCCGGGGAGGAGACCCAGTACTTC; CDR3 protein: CASSLGLGPGEETQYF
clone size: .; D gene: TRBD1; J gene: TRBJ1-2; V gene: TRBV2; CDR3 DNA: TGTGCCAGTCAAAGGGGGACAGACTATGGCTACACCTTC; CDR3 protein: CASQRGTDYGYTF
clone size: few; D gene: .; J gene: TRBJ2-1; V gene: TRBV7-3; CDR3 DNA: TGTGCCAGCAGCCTTGGGGATTGGGGGCCTGAGCAGTTCTTC; CDR3 protein: CASSLGDWGPEQFF
clone size: once; D gene: .; J gene: TRBJ1-3; V gene: TRBV13; CDR3 DNA: TGTGCCAGCAGCCGAACCCGACAGTCTGGAAACACCATATATTTT; CDR3 protein: CASSRTRQSGNTIYF
clone size: .; D gene: .; J gene: TRBJ1-4; V gene: TRBV11-2; CDR3 DNA: TGTGCCAGCAGCTCCGGGACCGCCGCAACTAATGAAAAACTGTTTTTT; CDR3 protein: CASSSGTAATNEKLFF
clone size: .; D gene: .; J gene: TRBJ2-1; V gene: TRBV18; CDR3 DNA: TGTGCCAGCTCACTCATTAATGAGCAGTTCTTC; CDR3 protein: CASSLINEQFF
clone size: .; D gene: TRBD1; J gene: TRBJ1-1; V gene: TRBV19; CDR3 DNA: TGTGCCAGTAGTATAGTGCGGACAGGGAAAGAAGCTTTCTTT; CDR3 protein: CASSIVRTGKEAFF
clone size: .; D gene: TRBD2; J gene: TRBJ2-7; V gene: TRBV28; CDR3 DNA: TGTGCCAGCAGTCGAGCGGGGATGGCCTACGAGCAGTACTTC; CDR3 protein: CASSRAGMAYEQYF
clone size: .; D gene: .; J gene: TRBJ2-5; V gene: TRBV18; CDR3 DNA: TGTGCCAGCTCACCATCGGGGGGCGAGACCCAGTACTTC; CDR3 protein: CASSPSGGETQYF
clone size: .; D gene: TRBD1; J gene: TRBJ2-5; V gene: TRBV25-1; CDR3 DNA: TGTGCCAGCAGGTTGTCAGGGGGCCGGGGCGAGACCCAGTACTTC; CDR3 protein: CASRLSGGRGETQYF
clone size: .; D gene: .; J gene: TRBJ1-2; V gene: TRBV18; CDR3 DNA: TGTGCCAGCTCATCAACAGCCGAGGCGAGTGGCTACACCTTC; CDR3 protein: CASSSTAEASGYTF
clone size: .; D gene: TRBD1; J gene: TRBJ2-7; V gene: TRBV29-1; CDR3 DNA: TGCAGCGTCGAAGGACAGGGGGTAAGGGAGCAGTACTTC; CDR3 protein: CSVEGQGVREQYF
clone size: once; D gene: TRBD1; J gene: TRBJ2-2; V gene: TRBV4-2; CDR3 DNA: TGTGCCAGCAGCCCCGTGACAGGGGTATCCACCGGGGAGCTGTTTTTT; CDR3 protein: CASSPVTGVSTGELFF
clone size: .; D gene: .; J gene: TRBJ2-7; V gene: TRBV2; CDR3 DNA: TGTGCCAGCAGTGACGTCAGGGGCCCCGATGGATCCTACGAGCAGTACTTC; CDR3 protein: CASSDVRGPDGSYEQYF
clone size: .; D gene: .; J gene: TRBJ2-3; V gene: TRBV19; CDR3 DNA: TGTGCCAGTACCCGCCGGGGGAGAAGCACAGATACGCAGTATTTT; CDR3 protein: CASTRRGRSTDTQYF